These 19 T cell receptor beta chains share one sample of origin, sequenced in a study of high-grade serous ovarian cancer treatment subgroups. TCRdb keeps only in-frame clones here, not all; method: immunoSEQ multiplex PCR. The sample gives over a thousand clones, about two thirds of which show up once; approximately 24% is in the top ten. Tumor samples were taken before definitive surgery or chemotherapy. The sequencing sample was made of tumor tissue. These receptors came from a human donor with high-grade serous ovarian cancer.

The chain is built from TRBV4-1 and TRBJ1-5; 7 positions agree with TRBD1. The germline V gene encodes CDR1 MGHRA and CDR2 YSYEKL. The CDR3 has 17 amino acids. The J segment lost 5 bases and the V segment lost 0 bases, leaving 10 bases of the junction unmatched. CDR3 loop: CASSQDHVRGTYQPQHF. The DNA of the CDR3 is TGCGCCAGCAGCCAAGATCACGTCAGGGGGACGTATCAGCCCCAGCATTTT.

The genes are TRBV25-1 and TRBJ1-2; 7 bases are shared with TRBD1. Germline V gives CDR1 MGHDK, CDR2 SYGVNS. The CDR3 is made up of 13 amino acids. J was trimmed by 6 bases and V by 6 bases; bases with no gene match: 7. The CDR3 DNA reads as TGTGCCAGCAGCGTGACAGGGTCAAATGGCTACACCTTC. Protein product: CASSVTGSNGYTF.

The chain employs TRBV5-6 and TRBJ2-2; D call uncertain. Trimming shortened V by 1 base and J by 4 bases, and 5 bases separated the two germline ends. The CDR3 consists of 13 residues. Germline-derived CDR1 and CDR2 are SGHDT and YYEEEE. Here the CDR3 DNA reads TGTGCCAGCAGCTTGTTTAGCACCGGGGAGCTGTTTTTT. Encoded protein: CASSLFSTGELFF.

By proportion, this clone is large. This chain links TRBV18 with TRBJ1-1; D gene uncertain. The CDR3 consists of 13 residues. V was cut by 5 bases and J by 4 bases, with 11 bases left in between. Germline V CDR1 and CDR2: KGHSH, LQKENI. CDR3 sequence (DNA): TGTGCCAGCTCAAAAACCCCCCTCACTGAAGCTTTCTTT. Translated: CASSKTPLTEAFF. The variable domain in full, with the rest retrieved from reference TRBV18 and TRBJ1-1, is NAGVMQNPRHLVRRRGQEARLRCSPMKGHSHVYWYRQLPEEGLKFMVYLQKENIIDESGMPKERFSAEFPKEGPSILRIQQVVRGDSAAYFCASSKTPLTEAFFGQGTRLTVV.

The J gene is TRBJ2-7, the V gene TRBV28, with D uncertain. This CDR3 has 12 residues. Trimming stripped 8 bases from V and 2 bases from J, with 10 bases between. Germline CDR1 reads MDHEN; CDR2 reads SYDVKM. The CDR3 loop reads CASRRSPYEQYF. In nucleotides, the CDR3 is TGTGCCAGCCGTCGCTCCCCCTACGAGCAGTACTTC. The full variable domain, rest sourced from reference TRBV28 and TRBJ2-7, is DVKVTQSSRYLVKRTGEKVFLECVQDMDHENMFWYRQDPGLGLRLIYFSYDVKMKEKGDIPEGYSVSREKKERFSLILESASTNQTSMYLCASRRSPYEQYFGPGTRLTVT.

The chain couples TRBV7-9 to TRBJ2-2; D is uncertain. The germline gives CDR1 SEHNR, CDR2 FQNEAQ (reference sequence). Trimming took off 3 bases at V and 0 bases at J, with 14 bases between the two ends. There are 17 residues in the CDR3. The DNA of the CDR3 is TGTGCCAGCAGCTTTGGCCCGGGCTCCCCGAACACCGGGGAGCTGTTTTTT. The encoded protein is CASSFGPGSPNTGELFF. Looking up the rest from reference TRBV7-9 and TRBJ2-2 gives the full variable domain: DTGVSQNPRHKITKRGQNVTFRCDPISEHNRLYWYRQTLGQGPEFLTYFQNEAQLEKSRLLSDRFSAERPKGSFSTLEIQRTEQGDSAMYLCASSFGPGSPNTGELFFGEGSRLTVL.

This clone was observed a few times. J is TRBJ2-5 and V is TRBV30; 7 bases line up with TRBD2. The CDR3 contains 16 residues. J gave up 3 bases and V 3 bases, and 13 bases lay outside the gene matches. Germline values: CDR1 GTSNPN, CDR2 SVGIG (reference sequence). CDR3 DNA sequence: TGTGCCTGGAGCGGATGGGAGCTAGCGGATGAAGAGACCCAGTACTTC. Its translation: CAWSGWELADEETQYF.

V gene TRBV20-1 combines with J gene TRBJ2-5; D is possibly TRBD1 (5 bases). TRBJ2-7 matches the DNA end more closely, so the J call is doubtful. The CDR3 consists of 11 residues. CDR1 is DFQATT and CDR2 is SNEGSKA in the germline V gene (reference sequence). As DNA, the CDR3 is TGCAGTGCCTTCAAGGGGTACGAGCAGTACTTC. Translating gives CSAFKGYEQYF.

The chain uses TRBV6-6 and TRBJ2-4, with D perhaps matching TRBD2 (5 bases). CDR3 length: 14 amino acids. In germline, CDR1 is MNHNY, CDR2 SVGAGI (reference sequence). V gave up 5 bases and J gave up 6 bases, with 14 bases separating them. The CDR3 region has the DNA TGTGCCAGCAGTAACGGGGAGATGGGAAACATTCAGTACTTC. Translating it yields CASSNGEMGNIQYF.

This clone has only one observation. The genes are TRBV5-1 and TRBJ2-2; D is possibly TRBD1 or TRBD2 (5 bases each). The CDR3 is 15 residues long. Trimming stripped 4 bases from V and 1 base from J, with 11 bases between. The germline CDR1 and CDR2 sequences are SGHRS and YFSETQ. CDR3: CASSTGTVNTGELFF. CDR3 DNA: TGCGCCAGCAGCACCGGGACGGTGAACACCGGGGAGCTGTTTTTT.

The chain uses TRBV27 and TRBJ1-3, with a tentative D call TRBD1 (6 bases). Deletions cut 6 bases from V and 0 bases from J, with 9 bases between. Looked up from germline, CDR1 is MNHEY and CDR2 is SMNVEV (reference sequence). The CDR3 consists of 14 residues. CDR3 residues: CASRRTASGNTIYF. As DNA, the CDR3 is TGTGCCAGCAGAAGGACAGCCTCTGGAAACACCATATATTTT.

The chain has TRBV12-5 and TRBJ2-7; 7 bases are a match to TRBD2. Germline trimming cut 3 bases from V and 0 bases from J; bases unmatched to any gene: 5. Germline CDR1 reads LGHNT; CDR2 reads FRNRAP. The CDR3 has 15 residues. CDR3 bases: TGTGCTAGTGGTTTTCCTAGCGGAAGCTCCTACGAGCAGTACTTC. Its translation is CASGFPSGSSYEQYF.

The chain's CDR3 is CASSAVWRVGTNEKLFF. The DNA of the CDR3 is TGTGCCAGCAGTGCTGTTTGGAGGGTAGGAACTAATGAAAAACTGTTTTTT. The chain employs TRBV6-1 and TRBJ1-4; no firm D call. The germline CDR1 and CDR2 sequences are MNHNS and SASEGT. This CDR3 spans 17 amino acids. With 4 bases removed from V and 1 base from J, the gap between germline ends came to 16 bases.

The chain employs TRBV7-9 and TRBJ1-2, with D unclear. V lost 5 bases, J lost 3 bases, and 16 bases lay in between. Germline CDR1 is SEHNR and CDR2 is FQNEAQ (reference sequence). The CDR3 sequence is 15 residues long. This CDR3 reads CASSAQKARYYGYTF. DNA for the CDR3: TGTGCCAGCAGCGCCCAGAAAGCCCGGTACTATGGCTACACCTTC.

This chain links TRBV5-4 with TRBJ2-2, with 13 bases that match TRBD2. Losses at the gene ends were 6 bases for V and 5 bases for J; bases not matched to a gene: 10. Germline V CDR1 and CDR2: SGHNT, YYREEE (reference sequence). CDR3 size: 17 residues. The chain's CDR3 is CASTRLAGGLGTGELFF. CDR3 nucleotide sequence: TGTGCCAGCACCAGACTAGCGGGAGGCCTCGGGACCGGGGAGCTGTTTTTT.

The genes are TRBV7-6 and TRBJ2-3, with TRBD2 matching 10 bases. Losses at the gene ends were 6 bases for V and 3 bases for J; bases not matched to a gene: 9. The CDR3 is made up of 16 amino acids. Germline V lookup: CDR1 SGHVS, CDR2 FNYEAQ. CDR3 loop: CASRLFSGGRTDTQYF. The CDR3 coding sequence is TGTGCCAGCAGACTCTTTAGCGGGGGGAGGACAGATACGCAGTATTTT.

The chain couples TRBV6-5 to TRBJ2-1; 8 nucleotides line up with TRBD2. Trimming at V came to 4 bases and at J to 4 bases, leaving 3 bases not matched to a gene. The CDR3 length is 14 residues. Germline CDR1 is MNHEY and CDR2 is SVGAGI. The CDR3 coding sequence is TGTGCCAGCAGTTCGCTAGCGGGTTACAATGAGCAGTTCTTC. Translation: CASSSLAGYNEQFF.

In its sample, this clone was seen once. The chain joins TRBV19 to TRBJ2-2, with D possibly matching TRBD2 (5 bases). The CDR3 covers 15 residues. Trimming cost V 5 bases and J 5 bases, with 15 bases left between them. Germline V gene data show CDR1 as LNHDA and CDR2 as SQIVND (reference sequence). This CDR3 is CASSPVLTGTGELFF. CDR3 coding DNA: TGTGCCAGTAGTCCTGTTCTCACGGGGACCGGGGAGCTGTTTTTT.

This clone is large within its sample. For the CDR3, the DNA is TGTGCCAGCAGCTGTACTGTGAGGGAATCCAATCAGCCCCAGCATTTT. Translation: CASSCTVRESNQPQHF. V usage is TRBV7-4 and J usage is TRBJ1-5; no firm D call. Trimming left V 4 bases short and J 3 bases short, with 16 bases between. Germline CDR1 SGHVT, CDR2 SQSDAQ. This CDR3 has 16 residues.